This TCR beta chain is from a study of T-cell memory formation after mild COVID-19 (dated by TCRdb to the early 2020s). Background for the entire study: Most TCR sequence clusters were specific to one of the two donors. The cohort was made up of two young adult volunteers, one female and one male, who were previously healthy. Longitudinal TCRalpha and TCRbeta repertoire sequencing tracked T-cell clones expanding and contracting after mild COVID-19 in a couple of donors. What the authors observed across the whole study: Only a couple of mild cases were covered in the study, and larger cohorts including severe cases with pre-infection samples were considered necessary. Contracting CD4+ clones were found mainly in CM and EM memory subsets, while CD8+ clones were enriched in EMRA. Whether the second-wave clones peaking on day 37 were SARS-CoV-2 specific was not confirmed. Some responding clones were detected in pre-infection memory, suggesting pre-existing cross-reactive memory T cells joined the SARS-CoV-2 response. Clones that contracted from day 15 to 85 showed balanced CD4/CD8 phenotypes, whereas a second wave of clones that expanded from day 15 to 37 leaned towards CD4+.

This clonotype was seen a few times. Its binding antigen is unknown. Nothing much larger sits one base from this clone, and base qualities are not available. From its cysteine to its phenylalanine, the CDR3 spans 13 amino acids. Only the CDR3 region is kept as DNA, spanning 39 bases read in frame from base 1. V loses 4 bases, J loses 1 base, and the germline ends lie 10 bases apart. Sequences SQVTM (CDR1) and ANQGSEA (CDR2) are obtained from the germline V gene. Ficoll-Paque density gradient centrifugation was used to isolate PBMCs. Sequencing was performed on an Illumina NovaSeq 6000. TCRalpha and TCRbeta cDNA libraries were built by 5'RACE with constant-segment primers, adding sample barcodes and unique molecular identifiers. RNA was extracted from every sample with Trizol reagent. Library amplification was performed in two PCR steps, and a second sample barcode and Illumina TruSeq adapters were introduced in the second step. Libraries were sequenced on an Illumina NovaSeq with 2 x 150 bp paired-end reads. The published analysis was carried out like this. With migec v1.2.7, reads were demultiplexed and then collapsed into UMI-guided consensus sequences. With mixcr v2.1.11, UMI consensuses were aligned to TRA and TRB V and J templates and assembled into clonotypes. Expanded or contracted clonotypes were those called significant by both edgeR and NoisET, with noise models trained on biological replicates. For edgeR calls, the thresholds were a false discovery rate-adjusted p below 0.01 and a log2 fold-change of 1. PCA with hierarchical clustering of max-normalized trajectories of the 1000 most abundant clonotypes was used as exploratory dynamics analysis. The CD4 or CD8 phenotype of responding clones was assigned using the separately sequenced CD4+ and CD8+ repertoires. The public reads were quality trimmed at Q25 with fastp and then assembled into clones with MiXCR by TCRdb, keeping productive beta chains. Rows are unified per CDR3 protein, each entry keeping the most common DNA and genes. None of the V and J calls come from the authors' own analysis; TCRdb made them. Here the sample has a few hundred thousand distinct CDR3 sequences; about a sixth occur a single time. The ten largest account for approximately 23% of the sample.

The rearrangement joined TRBV29-1 to TRBJ1-1; TRBD1 is perhaps the D gene, given 6 matching bases. Sequencing was performed on PBMCs or a T cell subset sorted from them (not recorded which). The source is a man between 18 and 35 years old who had mild COVID-19 (a few samples of this study predate the infection). The sample titles of this study are shuffled in the database, so cell type and time point are left out; the donor was told from shared clones. The CDR3 in this case is CSVAGGQNTEAFF. The sequence in DNA is TGCAGCGTTGCGGGGGGGCAGAACACTGAAGCTTTCTTT.